These 5 T cell receptor beta chains were sequenced from one sample in a study of blood T cell repertoires in COVID-19 (dated by TCRdb to 2020 to 2021). Library preparation employed the immunoSEQ multiplex PCR assay. TCRdb retrieved this table from immuneACCESS and kept in-frame rearrangements only. Not all clones are present; in checked studies, unresolved V genes account for under half, and no reason is known for the remainder. The sample data list roughly 45,000 clones, and approximately 90% of these were observed just once. Jointly, the top ten make up about 16% of the sample. Sequenced: peripheral blood. Every receptor here comes from a man between 60 and 70 years old with active COVID-19.

The chain is built from TRBV5-4 and TRBJ2-7; 8 bases map to TRBD2. This CDR3 is built from 14 residues. J was trimmed by 6 bases and V by 0 bases; bases with no gene match: 5. The germline CDR1 and CDR2 sequences are SGHNT and YYREEE (reference sequence). As DNA, the CDR3 is TGTGCCAGCAGCTTGGAAGCGGGGGCGGCCGAGCAGTACTTC. It specifies CASSLEAGAAEQYF.

Written as DNA, the CDR3 is TGCGCCAGTAAGGGACTAGAAACCTACGAGCAGTACTTC. This encodes CASKGLETYEQYF. This chain uses TRBV5-1 with TRBJ2-7, with 8 bases fitting TRBD2. Trimming at V came to 8 bases and at J to 2 bases, leaving 6 bases not matched to a gene. The CDR3 has 13 amino acids. From germline, CDR1 is SGHRS and CDR2 YFSETQ.

This clone was seen only a few times. The chain employs TRBV19 and TRBJ1-5; maybe TRBD1 (6 bases). V lost 3 bases to trimming and J lost 2 bases, with 8 bases between them. The CDR3 totals 14 residues. The germline CDR1 and CDR2 sequences are LNHDA and SQIVND (reference sequence). The DNA of the CDR3 is TGTGCCAGTAGTATTCCAGGGGGCAATCAGCCCCAGCATTTT. This codes for CASSIPGGNQPQHF.

The chain employs TRBV7-3 and TRBJ1-3; 9 nucleotides match TRBD1. The CDR3 contains 14 residues. J gave up 6 bases and V 5 bases, and 5 bases lay outside the gene matches. In germline, CDR1 is SGHTA, CDR2 FQGTGA. The DNA for the CDR3 is TGTGCCAGCAGCCCGGGGACAGGGTCAAACACCATATATTTT. It specifies CASSPGTGSNTIYF.

This sequence joins TRBV27 and TRBJ2-3; a weak D match, TRBD1 (5 bases). In germline, CDR1 is MNHEY, CDR2 SMNVEV (reference sequence). The CDR3 has 14 amino acids. The V end was cut by 3 bases, the J end by 6 bases, with 13 bases between. The DNA of the CDR3 is TGTGCCAGCAGTTTGGGGCTTGAAGGGGATACGCAGTATTTT. Translating gives CASSLGLEGDTQYF.